The entry below gives a single T cell receptor beta chain sequence along with its context. These data are taken from a study of T cells in tuberculosis. Thawed, overnight-rested PBMC were stained with GMM-loaded CD1B tetramer, viability dye and anti-CD3, then sorted. CD1B tetramers were loaded with Rhodococcus equi-derived C32 glucose monomycolate. Sequenced by immunoSEQ multiplex PCR; TCRdb stores in-frame clones only, minus some. There are about 88,000 clones in the sample; just over 90% occur only once, and approximately 2% lies in the top ten. The V end lost 5 bases, the J end lost 1 base, and 17 bases lay between the germline ends. Germline V CDR1 and CDR2: LNHNV, YYDKDF (reference sequence). This CDR3 has 16 amino acids.

The chain joins TRBV15 to TRBJ1-1; D is ambiguous. The specimen was CD1b-GMM tetramer-negative cells sorted from PBMCs. This TCR was recovered from an adult woman with latent tuberculosis. In DNA, the CDR3 is TGTGCCACCAGCCCGCATTTGAGGCCCAGGAACACTGAAGCTTTCTTT. Amino acids: CATSPHLRPRNTEAFF.